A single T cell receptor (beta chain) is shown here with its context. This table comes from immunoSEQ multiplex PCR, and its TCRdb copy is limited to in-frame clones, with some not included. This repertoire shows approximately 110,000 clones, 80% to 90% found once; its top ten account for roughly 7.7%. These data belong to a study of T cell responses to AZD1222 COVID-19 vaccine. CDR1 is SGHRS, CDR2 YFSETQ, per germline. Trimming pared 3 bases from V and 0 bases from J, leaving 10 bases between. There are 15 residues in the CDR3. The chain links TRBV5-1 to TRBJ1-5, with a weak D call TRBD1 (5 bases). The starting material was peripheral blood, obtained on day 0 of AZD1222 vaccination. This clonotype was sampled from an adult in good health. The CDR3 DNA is TGCGCCAGCAGCTGGGACGGAAATAGCAATCAGCCCCAGCATTTT. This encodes CASSWDGNSNQPQHF.